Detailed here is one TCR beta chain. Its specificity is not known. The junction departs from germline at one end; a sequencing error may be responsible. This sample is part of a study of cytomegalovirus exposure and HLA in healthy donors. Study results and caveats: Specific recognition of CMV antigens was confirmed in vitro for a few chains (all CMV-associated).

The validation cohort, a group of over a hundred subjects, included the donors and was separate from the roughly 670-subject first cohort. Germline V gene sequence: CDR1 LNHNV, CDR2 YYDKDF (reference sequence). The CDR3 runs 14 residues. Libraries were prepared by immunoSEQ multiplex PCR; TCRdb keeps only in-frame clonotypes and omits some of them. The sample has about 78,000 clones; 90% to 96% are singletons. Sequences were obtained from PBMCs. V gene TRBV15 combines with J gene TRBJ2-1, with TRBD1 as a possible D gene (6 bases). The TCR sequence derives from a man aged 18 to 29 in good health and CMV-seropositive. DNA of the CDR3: TGTGCCATCAGCAGAGATCCAGGGGTACGTGAGCAGTTCTTC. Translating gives CAISRDPGVREQFF.